This T cell receptor (beta chain) was sequenced for a study of T cell responses to AZD1222 COVID-19 vaccine. The study, taken as a whole, reports: Two AZD1222 doses significantly raised spike-specific TCR breadth and depth over controls. Repertoire sampling was restricted to post-peak T cell response timepoints. Recipients of AZD1222 seropositive at baseline numbered only 5 to 7. Vaccine-associated CD4 TCRs ranged over spike, dominating at 160-218 and 743-854.

Germline CDR1 is SGHTA and CDR2 is FQGNSA. This CDR3 is 13 amino acids long. Trimming pared 5 bases from V and 6 bases from J, leaving 10 bases between. Of note for this clone: Its antigen remains unidentified.

The method was immunoSEQ multiplex PCR; TCRdb's version includes in-frame clones alone and lacks a portion of them. The table shows 120,000 or so clones, with 80% to 90% occurring only once. V gene TRBV7-2 combines with J gene TRBJ2-2; D is possibly TRBD2 (5 bases). The material was peripheral blood, obtained on day 0 of AZD1222 vaccination. The TCR originated in an adult in good health. As DNA, the CDR3 is TGTGCCAGCAGCCCCCCGAGGGCCGGGGAGCTGTTTTTT. Translation: CASSPPRAGELFF.